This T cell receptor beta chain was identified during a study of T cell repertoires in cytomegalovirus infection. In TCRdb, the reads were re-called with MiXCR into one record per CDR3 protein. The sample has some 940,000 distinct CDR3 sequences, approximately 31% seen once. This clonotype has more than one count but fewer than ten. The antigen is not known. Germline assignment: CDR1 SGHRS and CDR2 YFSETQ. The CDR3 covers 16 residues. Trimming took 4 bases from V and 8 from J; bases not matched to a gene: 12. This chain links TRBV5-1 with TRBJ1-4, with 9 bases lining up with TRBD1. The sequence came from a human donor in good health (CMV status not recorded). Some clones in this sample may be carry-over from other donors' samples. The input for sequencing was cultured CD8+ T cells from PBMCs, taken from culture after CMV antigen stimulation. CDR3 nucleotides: TGCGCCAGCAGCGCGCGCGGACAGGGGCGCGTGGAAAAACTGTTTTTT. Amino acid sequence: CASSARGQGRVEKLFF.